This T cell receptor (beta chain) was sequenced in a study of CD8+CD57+ T cells in acquired aplastic anemia. On the study more broadly: Around 3.2 ug was the average amount of DNA from sorted CD4+ and CD8+ cells. Healthy donor CD4+ samples were sequenced to a depth that averaged approximately 9.9 million reads.

CDR3 and TCR beta VDJ profiling relied on a genomic DNA template. Using its own MiXCR run on the reads, TCRdb lists one record per CDR3 protein. Among around 200,000 distinct CDR3 sequences listed, around 60% were seen once. Study-level findings and limits: For CD8+ Simpson's diversity, patients and controls showed no significant difference.

In its sample, this clonotype was seen once. Antigen unknown. The sequence came from a human donor in good health. The specimen was sorted CD4+, CD8+, or CD8+CD57+ T cells (not recorded which) from PBMCs.

CDR3 in amino acids: CASSPPGASETQYF. The CDR3 bases are TGTGCCAGCAGTCCTCCAGGGGCTTCGGAGACCCAGTACTTC. This chain joins TRBV7-2 and TRBJ2-5; D is possibly TRBD1 (6 bases). The germline V gene has CDR1 SGHTA and CDR2 FQGNSA. This CDR3 contains 14 residues. With 6 bases removed from V and 5 bases from J, the gap between germline ends came to 16 bases.